The rows below give T cell receptor beta chains drawn from one sample of a study of T cell changes during pregnancy in multiple sclerosis. Sequenced by immunoSEQ multiplex PCR; TCRdb stores in-frame clones only, minus some. This sample has some 80,000 clones, with around 94% found just once. The specimen was CD4+ T cells from peripheral blood mononuclear cells, collected after pregnancy. The source of these receptors is a female donor with multiple sclerosis, enrolled in a pregnancy study. The CDR3 runs from the conserved cysteine through the conserved F or W. The D gene is left open where the match is weak. The listing skips clone size in some rows; elsewhere it reads once, few, many or a size class.

d_call,clone_size,j_call,v_call,cdr3_aa,cdr3_nt
TRBD1,.,TRBJ1-4,TRBV7-8,CASSPPGQGNYGEKLFF,TGTGCCAGCAGCCCCCCGGGACAGGGGAATTATGGTGAAAAACTGTTTTTT
TRBD2,.,TRBJ2-2,TRBV7-2,CASRPGTSGTGELFF,TGTGCCAGCAGACCAGGGACTAGCGGGACCGGGGAGCTGTTTTTT
TRBD2,.,TRBJ2-1,TRBV27,CASSLEGGRHGNEQFF,TGTGCCAGCAGTTTAGAAGGCGGGAGGCACGGCAATGAGCAGTTCTTC
.,.,TRBJ2-5,TRBV7-3,CASSPRDKETQYF,TGTGCCAGCAGCCCCCGGGACAAAGAGACCCAGTACTTC
TRBD2,.,TRBJ2-1,TRBV7-9,CASSPTSGYYNEQFF,TGTGCCAGCAGCCCCACTAGCGGGTATTACAATGAGCAGTTCTTC
.,.,TRBJ2-3,TRBV2,CASSRDSTTDTQYF,TGTGCCAGCAGCCGGGACTCTACCACAGATACGCAGTATTTT
.,.,TRBJ2-2,TRBV14,CASSQGLPGTGELFF,TGTGCCAGCAGCCAAGGACTCCCTGGCACCGGGGAGCTGTTTTTT
TRBD1,.,TRBJ2-1,TRBV5-1,CASSRGGTGAYNEQFF,TGCGCCAGCAGCCGGGGTGGGACAGGGGCCTACAATGAGCAGTTCTTC
.,.,TRBJ2-3,TRBV11-2,CASSLLLVGGADTQYF,TGTGCCAGCAGCCTTCTCTTAGTCGGTGGAGCAGATACGCAGTATTTT
.,.,TRBJ2-7,TRBV19,CASSIREGGYEQYF,TGTGCCAGTAGTATCCGGGAAGGAGGCTACGAGCAGTACTTC
.,.,TRBJ2-6,TRBV2,CASKVGAGLAGANVLTF,TGTGCCAGCAAGGTGGGCGCAGGGTTGGCTGGGGCCAACGTCCTGACTTTC
TRBD1,.,TRBJ1-2,TRBV5-5,CASSWDGQGGGYTF,TGTGCCAGCAGCTGGGACGGACAGGGTGGAGGCTACACCTTC
TRBD2,once,TRBJ2-7,TRBV27,CASSPRFRSKREGQYEQYF,TGTGCCAGCAGTCCTCGATTTCGGTCGAAGCGGGAGGGCCAATACGAGCAGTACTTC
TRBD1,few,TRBJ1-3,TRBV19,CASTRTGGGNTIYF,TGTGCCAGTACCCGGACAGGGGGCGGAAACACCATATATTTT
TRBD2,once,TRBJ2-1,TRBV7-2,CASRRRTSGNFNEQFF,TGTGCCAGCAGACGCCGGACTAGCGGGAATTTTAATGAGCAGTTCTTC
TRBD1,once,TRBJ1-5,TRBV7-2,CASSYPGGYQPQHF,TGTGCCAGCAGCTACCCAGGGGGATATCAGCCCCAGCATTTT
.,.,TRBJ2-1,TRBV9,CASSLRNEQFF,TGTGCCAGCAGCTTGCGGAATGAGCAGTTCTTC
TRBD2,.,TRBJ2-7,TRBV7-2,CASSFLPRLASYEQYF,TGTGCCAGCAGCTTCCTCCCGCGACTAGCCTCCTACGAGCAGTACTTC
.,.,TRBJ2-7,TRBV19,CASSDRTRRPYEQYF,TGTGCCAGTAGTGACAGGACTAGACGCCCCTACGAGCAGTACTTC
TRBD2,.,TRBJ2-5,TRBV27,CASSSRGDWGTQYF,TGTGCCAGCAGTTCCCGGGGGGATTGGGGGACCCAGTACTTC
.,.,TRBJ1-5,TRBV7-8,CASSSVSRDSNQPQHF,TGTGCCAGCAGCTCTGTAAGCAGGGACTCCAATCAGCCCCAGCATTTT
.,.,TRBJ1-4,TRBV7-3,CASSLTGGQGEKLFF,TGTGCCAGCAGCTTAACGGGGGGGCAAGGTGAAAAACTGTTTTTT
.,.,TRBJ2-7,TRBV10-3,CAISEQLRGKSYEQYF,TGTGCCATCAGTGAGCAACTTCGGGGGAAGTCCTACGAGCAGTACTTC
TRBD2,.,TRBJ2-1,TRBV7-9,CASSFSGLAGDEQFF,TGTGCCAGCAGCTTTTCCGGACTAGCGGGAGATGAGCAGTTCTTC
TRBD2,.,TRBJ2-2,TRBV27,CASSPPQLAGEVGELFF,TGTGCCAGCAGTCCCCCCCAACTAGCGGGAGAGGTCGGGGAGCTGTTTTTT
TRBD1,.,TRBJ1-4,TRBV11-1,CASSSPGQPNEKLFF,TGTGCCAGCAGCTCACCGGGACAGCCTAATGAAAAACTGTTTTTT
TRBD2,once,TRBJ2-3,TRBV25-1,CASSESSGTSEKDTQYF,TGTGCCAGCAGTGAAAGCTCCGGGACTAGCGAGAAAGATACGCAGTATTTT
TRBD2,.,TRBJ2-7,TRBV30,CAWSAGTSTYEQYF,TGTGCCTGGAGCGCCGGGACTAGCACCTACGAGCAGTACTTC
TRBD1,.,TRBJ2-6,TRBV2,CARTGAGANVLTF,TGTGCCAGGACAGGGGCTGGGGCCAACGTCCTGACTTTC
.,.,TRBJ1-1,TRBV28,CASSTPRRQNTEAFF,TGTGCCAGCAGTACCCCGCGGAGGCAGAACACTGAAGCTTTCTTT
TRBD1,.,TRBJ2-7,TRBV15,CATSRDRVYEQYF,TGTGCCACCAGCCGGGACAGGGTCTACGAGCAGTACTTC
TRBD1,.,TRBJ1-5,TRBV28,CASSPRQGLGGSNQPQHF,TGTGCCAGCAGTCCCCGACAGGGGCTAGGGGGTAGCAATCAGCCCCAGCATTTT
TRBD2,.,TRBJ2-7,TRBV7-2,CASSRLTGTSLRSSYEQYF,TGTGCCAGCAGCCGATTAACCGGGACTAGCCTTCGAAGCTCCTACGAGCAGTACTTC
.,.,TRBJ2-7,TRBV5-4,CASSLGSGGPYEQYF,TGTGCCAGCAGCTTGGGGTCAGGGGGGCCCTACGAGCAGTACTTC
TRBD2,.,TRBJ2-7,TRBV7-2,CASSTRGGYEQYF,TGTGCCAGCAGCACCCGGGGGGGCTACGAGCAGTACTTC
TRBD1,.,TRBJ1-2,TRBV28,CASSLSLLGQHYGYTF,TGTGCCAGCAGTTTGAGCCTGTTGGGACAGCACTATGGCTACACCTTC
.,.,TRBJ2-5,TRBV5-8,CASSLWEDWRTQYF,TGTGCCAGCAGCTTGTGGGAGGATTGGCGCACCCAGTACTTC
.,.,TRBJ2-1,TRBV7-9,CASSINEQFF,TGTGCCAGTAGTATCAATGAGCAGTTCTTC
TRBD1,.,TRBJ1-5,TRBV7-8,CASSLPGGGQISNQPQHF,TGTGCCAGCAGCCTTCCCGGGGGGGGACAGATTAGCAATCAGCCCCAGCATTTT
.,.,TRBJ2-6,TRBV30,CAWRASGANVLTF,TGTGCCTGGAGGGCCTCTGGGGCCAACGTCCTGACTTTC
.,.,TRBJ2-7,TRBV4-2,CASSQESGDEQYF,TGTGCCAGCAGCCAAGAGTCCGGGGACGAGCAGTACTTC
.,.,TRBJ1-4,TRBV19,CASSKTGIAEKLFF,TGTGCCAGTAGTAAAACAGGGATCGCTGAAAAACTGTTTTTT